This passage covers 32 T cell receptor beta chains from one sample sequenced in a study of vaccination effects on CD4 cells after COVID-19. Assay used: immunoSEQ multiplex PCR; TCRdb lists only in-frame clones, some missing. The sample contains about 28,000 clones, over 55% of which appear only once. Culturing for around eleven days preceded CD4+ T cell isolation. No antigen has been identified for these receptors. The specimen comprised CD4+ T cells from PBMCs cultured without peptide, sampled before COVID-19 vaccination. The receptors were sampled from a human donor who received a COVID-19 vaccine.

This clone has just a few counts. The chain employs TRBV14 and TRBJ1-1; D unresolved. CDR3 size: 13 residues. Per the germline V gene, CDR1 is SGHDN and CDR2 is FVKESK. V was cut by 8 bases and J by 0 bases, with 10 bases left in between. In DNA form, the CDR3 reads TGTGCCAGCGCCGACGGATTGAACACTGAAGCTTTCTTT. This encodes CASADGLNTEAFF.

V is TRBV6-6 and J is TRBJ2-1, with D possibly TRBD2 on 6 matching bases. V dropped 6 bases and J dropped 3 bases, with 12 bases sitting between them. Germline values: CDR1 MNHNY, CDR2 SVGAGI (reference sequence). This CDR3 is built from 14 residues. CDR3 sequence: CASREGSNYNEQFF. In DNA, the CDR3 is TGTGCCAGCAGGGAGGGCTCCAACTACAATGAGCAGTTCTTC.

The CDR3 sequence: CASSVFGISNYGYTF. CDR3 DNA sequence: TGTGCCAGCAGTGTTTTCGGCATCTCTAACTATGGCTACACCTTC. The gene calls are TRBV2 and TRBJ1-2; D not resolved. V was trimmed by 4 bases and J by 0 bases, leaving 12 bases between them. This CDR3 region has 15 residues. In germline, CDR1 is SNHLY, CDR2 FYNNEI.

This clone was detected a few times. The chain couples TRBV7-2 to TRBJ1-4; 8 bases line up with TRBD1. Germline V lookup: CDR1 SGHTA, CDR2 FQGNSA. V was clipped by 2 bases and J by 8 bases; unmatched bases: 7. This CDR3 is 15 amino acids long. CDR3 DNA sequence: TGTGCCAGCAGCTTACGTCAGGGGGCTGGCGAAAAACTGTTTTTT. Amino acids: CASSLRQGAGEKLFF.

The chain combines TRBV10-1 with TRBJ2-7, with a tentative D call TRBD1 (6 bases). V was trimmed by 1 base and J by 5 bases, leaving 21 bases between them. CDR3 length: 17 residues. Per the germline V gene, CDR1 is WNHNN and CDR2 is SYGVQD (reference sequence). CDR3 sequence: CASSEYFRAGEPHEQYF. CDR3 in DNA: TGCGCCAGCAGTGAGTATTTCCGGGCAGGGGAGCCCCACGAGCAGTACTTC.

This clone was seen once. The J gene is TRBJ2-7, the V gene TRBV21-1; TRBD2 is the table's D call and was not checked against the DNA. TRBV21-1 is annotated as a pseudogene. The length of the CDR3 is 18 residues. The CDR3 spells CASSKGESGGDDSYEQYF. CDR3 coding DNA: TGTGCCAGCAGCAAAGGTGAGAGCGGGGGGGATGACTCCTACGAGCAGTACTTC.

This chain joins TRBV20-1 and TRBJ1-6; possibly TRBD1 for D (6 bases). The CDR3 loop spans 13 amino acids. Germline CDR1 DFQATT, CDR2 SNEGSKA (reference sequence). V gave up 3 bases and J gave up 5 bases, with 8 bases separating them. Here the CDR3 reads CSASGTNNSPLHF. CDR3 DNA: TGCAGTGCTAGTGGGACAAATAATTCACCCCTCCACTTT.

The chain has TRBV3-1 (or the pseudogene TRBV3-2) and TRBJ2-5; unclear D gene. The CDR3 has 16 residues. Trimming cost V 4 bases and J 2 bases, with 17 bases left between them. Germline CDR1 reads LGHDT; CDR2 reads YNNKEL (reference sequence). Written as DNA, the CDR3 is TGTGCCAGCAGCCGTTTCAGTGCGATCGGACAAGAGACCCAGTACTTC. It is translated as CASSRFSAIGQETQYF.

This clone was seen more than once but under ten times. The chain uses TRBV30 and TRBJ2-1, with D possibly matching TRBD2 (7 bases). This CDR3 is 16 amino acids long. Germline V lookup: CDR1 GTSNPN, CDR2 SVGIG (reference sequence). Trimming removed 0 bases from V and 4 bases from J, with 16 bases in between. CDR3 nucleotides: TGTGCCTGGAGTGTACTCTTGGGGGGGCCTTACAATGAGCAGTTCTTC. The encoded protein is CAWSVLLGGPYNEQFF.

V is TRBV6-6 and J is TRBJ2-5; D is possibly TRBD1 (6 bases). From germline, CDR1 is MNHNY and CDR2 SVGAGI (reference sequence). Between the trimmed V and J ends, which lost 6 bases and 7 bases, there was a span of 12 bases. The CDR3 runs to 12 residues. In nucleotides, the CDR3 is TGTGCCAGCAGCCTCTACAGGGCGACCCAGTACTTC. Protein sequence: CASSLYRATQYF.

The gene calls are TRBV18 and TRBJ2-5, with D maybe TRBD1 (6 bases). Germline lookup yields CDR1 KGHSH and CDR2 LQKENI. This CDR3 spans 13 amino acids. Trimming shortened V by 3 bases and J by 5 bases, and 10 bases separated the two germline ends. As DNA, the CDR3 is TGTGCCAGCTCACCGACAGGAGAGGAGACCCAGTACTTC. Its translation is CASSPTGEETQYF.

This clone was seen more than once but under ten times. The chain couples TRBV3-1 (or the pseudogene TRBV3-2) to TRBJ1-2; 7 positions match TRBD1. The J segment lost 7 bases and the V segment lost 5 bases, leaving 10 bases of the junction unmatched. CDR1 is LGHDT, CDR2 YNNKEL, per germline (reference sequence). The CDR3 covers 14 residues. CDR3: CASSFWDSQAGYTF. In DNA form, the CDR3 reads TGTGCCAGCAGCTTCTGGGACAGTCAGGCTGGCTACACCTTC.

The gene calls are TRBV6-5 and TRBJ1-2; D is unclear. The CDR3 is 13 residues long. Germline V gene data show CDR1 as MNHEY and CDR2 as SVGAGI. V lost 2 bases to trimming and J lost 2 bases, with 6 bases between them. The CDR3 loop reads CASSYDTNYGYTF. CDR3 in DNA: TGTGCCAGCAGTTACGACACGAACTATGGCTACACCTTC.

This chain connects TRBV5-1 to TRBJ2-5, with 7 bases lining up with TRBD1. The CDR3 runs 14 residues. J lost 2 bases, V lost 3 bases, and 4 bases had no gene match. Germline CDR1 reads SGHRS; CDR2 reads YFSETQ. The CDR3 spells CASSSGTAQETQYF. The CDR3 DNA follows: TGCGCCAGCAGCTCCGGGACAGCACAAGAGACCCAGTACTTC.

The chain recombines TRBV6-5 with TRBJ2-1; no definite D call. CDR1 is MNHEY and CDR2 is SVGAGI in the germline V gene. The CDR3 sequence is 14 residues long. Trimming shortened V by 6 bases and J by 6 bases, and 15 bases separated the two germline ends. The CDR3 is CASRTRARFNEQFF. CDR3 bases: TGTGCCAGCAGAACCCGAGCTCGGTTCAATGAGCAGTTCTTC.

V is TRBV7-9 and J is TRBJ1-5; no clear D gene. Trimming cost V 6 bases and J 2 bases, with 17 bases left between them. The germline gives CDR1 SEHNR, CDR2 FQNEAQ (reference sequence). This CDR3 is built from 16 residues. The CDR3 loop reads CASSSGVGRGNQPQHF. DNA for the CDR3: TGTGCCAGCAGTTCTGGGGTAGGACGTGGCAATCAGCCCCAGCATTTT.

This rearrangement joins TRBV19 to TRBJ1-4; no clear D gene. Germline-derived CDR1 and CDR2 are LNHDA and SQIVND (reference sequence). Trimming left V 11 bases short and J 4 bases short, with 17 bases between. The CDR3 is 14 amino acids. The CDR3 loop reads CASEEGRNNEKLFF. Written as DNA, the CDR3 is TGTGCCTCAGAGGAGGGCAGAAATAATGAAAAACTGTTTTTT.

In its sample, this clone was seen a few times. The chain uses TRBV7-8 and TRBJ2-3; D not resolved. Trimming removed 5 bases from V and 4 bases from J, with 7 bases in between. The CDR3 has 12 amino acids. The germline V gene encodes CDR1 SGHVS and CDR2 FQNEAQ. CDR3 nucleotide sequence: TGTGCCAGCAGCGGGCGGTCAGATACGCAGTATTTT. Its translation: CASSGRSDTQYF. Filled out from reference TRBV7-8 and TRBJ2-3, the complete variable domain reads GAGVSQSPRYKVAKRGQDVALRCDPISGHVSLFWYQQALGQGPEFLTYFQNEAQLDKSGLPSDRFFAERPEGSVSTLKIQRTQQEDSAVYLCASSGRSDTQYFGPGTRLTVL.

The V call is TRBV9, the J call TRBJ2-5, with TRBD2 matching over 15 bases. CDR1 and CDR2 from the germline V gene are SGDLS and YYNGEE. V was pared by 0 bases and J by 3 bases, with 6 bases of the junction left unmatched. The CDR3 sequence is 18 residues long. In nucleotides, the CDR3 is TGTGCCAGCAGCGTAGGGACTAGCGGGGGGGCGGGCGAAGAGACCCAGTACTTC. It encodes CASSVGTSGGAGEETQYF.

V gene TRBV11-2 combines with J gene TRBJ2-4; a possible D gene is TRBD2 (6 bases). The CDR3 extends over 15 amino acids. The V gene lost 2 bases and the J gene lost 6 bases, with 14 bases spanning the gap. CDR1 is SGHAT and CDR2 is FQNNGV in the germline V gene. In DNA form, the CDR3 reads TGTGCCAGCAGCTTAATTTGGGGAGCGGGAAACATTCAGTACTTC. It translates to CASSLIWGAGNIQYF.

The chain joins TRBV4-1 to TRBJ2-6, with TRBD2 as a possible D gene (7 bases). This CDR3 is built from 17 residues. CDR1 is MGHRA, CDR2 YSYEKL, per germline. V shed 10 bases and J shed 0 bases, with 19 bases lying between them. CDR3 sequence reads: CAKGGAGVSSGANVLTF. The DNA of the CDR3 is TGCGCCAAGGGGGGGGCAGGGGTAAGCTCTGGGGCCAACGTCCTGACTTTC.

This clone appeared once. The CDR3 sequence: CASSQRGLAGTLSYEQYF. For the CDR3, the DNA is TGTGCCAGCAGCCAACGGGGACTAGCGGGCACCCTTTCCTACGAGCAGTACTTC. The V gene is TRBV3-1 (or the pseudogene TRBV3-2), the J gene TRBJ2-7; 12 nucleotides line up with TRBD2. Trimming took 2 bases from V and 1 from J; bases not matched to a gene: 9. Germline CDR1 and CDR2: LGHDT and YNNKEL (reference sequence). The CDR3 covers 18 residues.

This clone was picked up one time. V gene TRBV21-1 combines with J gene TRBJ2-2; TRBD2, the table's D call, was not compared with the DNA. TRBV21-1 is classified as a pseudogene. The CDR3 covers 18 residues. This CDR3 is CASSKGGPLAGGGGELFF. The CDR3 nucleotides are TGTGCCAGCAGCAAAGGAGGACCGCTAGCGGGAGGCGGCGGGGAGCTGTTTTTT.

This chain connects TRBV11-2 to TRBJ2-7; the match to TRBD2 covers 10 bases. The CDR3 is 16 residues long. CDR1 and CDR2 (germline): SGHAT, FQNNGV. The junction had 3 bases not matched to a gene; V was cut back by 0 bases and J by 1 base. The CDR3 DNA follows: TGTGCCAGCAGCTTAGAGGTAGCGGGAGGTTCCTACGAGCAGTACTTC. Protein: CASSLEVAGGSYEQYF. Full variable domain (rest looked up from reference TRBV11-2 and TRBJ2-7): EAGVAQSPRYKIIEKRQSVAFWCNPISGHATLYWYQQILGQGPKLLIQFQNNGVVDDSQLPKDRFSAERLKGVDSTLKIQPAKLEDSAVYLCASSLEVAGGSYEQYFGPGTRLTVT.

This chain connects TRBV27 to TRBJ1-1, with 8 nucleotides matching TRBD1. Germline V lookup: CDR1 MNHEY, CDR2 SMNVEV (reference sequence). V gave up 6 bases and J gave up 7 bases; unmatched junction bases: 13. The CDR3 is made up of 15 amino acids. CDR3 DNA: TGTGCCAGCAGCTCGGCCGGGACAGGAAGGGGTGAAGCTTTCTTT. This codes for CASSSAGTGRGEAFF.

The chain uses TRBV7-8 and TRBJ1-2; D remains ambiguous. V lost 2 bases, J lost 6 bases, and 10 bases lay in between. CDR1 is SGHVS and CDR2 is FQNEAQ in the germline V gene. The CDR3 is 13 residues long. This chain's CDR3 is CASSLLQVHGYTF. Written as DNA, the CDR3 is TGTGCCAGCAGCTTACTCCAGGTCCATGGCTACACCTTC.

The chain recombines TRBV19 with TRBJ1-5; TRBD1 aligns across 11 bases. The V and J ends lost 6 bases and 0 bases, in that order; junction bases with no gene match: 1. The length of the CDR3 is 15 residues. Per germline, CDR1 LNHDA and CDR2 SQIVND (reference sequence). CDR3 nucleotide sequence: TGTGCCAGTAGCGGACAGGGGGCTAGCAATCAGCCCCAGCATTTT. This sequence encodes CASSGQGASNQPQHF.

V usage is TRBV7-8 and J usage is TRBJ1-4; D gene ambiguous. V shed 5 bases and J shed 7 bases, with 17 bases lying between them. The CDR3 is 15 residues long. Germline V lookup: CDR1 SGHVS, CDR2 FQNEAQ. DNA for the CDR3: TGTGCCAGCAGCCAACTTACTGTCAGCTCTGAAAAACTGTTTTTT. Its translation: CASSQLTVSSEKLFF.

This clone has a single count. This chain joins TRBV28 and TRBJ1-4, with TRBD1 matching over 7 bases. CDR1 and CDR2 (germline): MDHEN, SYDVKM. The CDR3 runs 15 residues. J lost 1 base, V lost 9 bases, and 8 bases had no gene match. The CDR3 spells CASRDRVLTNEKLFF. The DNA for the CDR3 is TGTGCCAGTCGGGACAGAGTGTTAACTAATGAAAAACTGTTTTTT.

The chain is built from TRBV5-5 and TRBJ1-3, with TRBD1 matching over 7 bases. V dropped 4 bases and J dropped 2; count of bases not matched to a gene: 3. This CDR3 has 14 residues. The germline CDR1 and CDR2 sequences are SGHKS and YYEKEE (reference sequence). The CDR3 bases are TGTGCCAGCAGCACTACAGGGGCTGGAAACACCATATATTTT. Its protein is CASSTTGAGNTIYF.

This rearrangement joins TRBV10-3 to TRBJ1-4, with 8 bases lining up with TRBD1. This CDR3 is built from 14 residues. Germline V gene sequence: CDR1 ENHRY, CDR2 SYGVKD. V shed 4 bases and J 2 bases; nucleotides not matched to a gene: 0. The CDR3 is CAISGTGTNEKLFF. The CDR3 nucleotides are TGTGCCATCAGTGGGACAGGGACTAATGAAAAACTGTTTTTT.

This clone was observed a handful of times. The V and J genes are TRBV5-4 and TRBJ2-2; D perhaps matches TRBD2 (5 bases). Germline assignment: CDR1 SGHNT and CDR2 YYREEE (reference sequence). V dropped 4 bases and J dropped 0 bases, with 13 bases sitting between them. The CDR3 is made up of 16 amino acids. The CDR3 spells CASSPGLGANTGELFF. The CDR3 coding sequence is TGTGCCAGCAGCCCAGGACTGGGCGCGAACACCGGGGAGCTGTTTTTT.